The rows below give T cell receptor beta chains drawn from one sample of a study of control samples from healthy donors and cancer patients. The method was immunoSEQ multiplex PCR; TCRdb's version includes in-frame clones alone and lacks a portion of them. The sample lists 90,000 to 100,000 clones, 90% occurring once. Sample: blood. These receptors originate from a woman aged 18-29 years in good health. Both conserved end residues are part of each CDR3. D genes are given only for firm matches.

CDR3	V	J	D
CAVPRPGNTEAFF	TRBV7-9	TRBJ1-1	NA
CASSSGDRDAEAFF	TRBV11-3	TRBJ1-1	TRBD1
CASSLGGAGTDTQYF	TRBV5-1	TRBJ2-3	NA
CASSLSLSGTEAFF	TRBV11-2	TRBJ1-1	NA
CASSFPGDTQYF	TRBV12-3/TRBV12-4	TRBJ2-3	NA
CASSVEGDYEQYF	TRBV2	TRBJ2-7	NA
CASSLEAGYEQYF	TRBV11-3	TRBJ2-7	NA
CASSQRGDGYGYTF	TRBV16	TRBJ1-2	NA
CASSLRATYSGNTIYF	TRBV7-9	TRBJ1-3	NA
CASLNTGELFF	TRBV6-6	TRBJ2-2	NA
CSASVLAGGGDTQYF	TRBV20-1	TRBJ2-3	TRBD2
CASSQEGFWHTIYF	TRBV3-1/TRBV3-2	TRBJ1-3	NA
CASSPGGGEGDTQYF	TRBV9	TRBJ2-3	NA
CASSFRNVYSYNEQFF	TRBV28	TRBJ2-1	NA
CASSPLQGIRDNEQFF	TRBV18	TRBJ2-1	TRBD1
CASSVARGTAGNTIYF	TRBV18	TRBJ1-3	NA
CASSTGDAELGYEQYF	TRBV7-9	TRBJ2-7	NA
CASSLEGLWDYGYTF	TRBV7-2	TRBJ1-2	NA
CAGHELRDPNQPQHF	TRBV6-4	TRBJ1-5	NA
CASSPPSLAGGWDTQYF	TRBV7-2	TRBJ2-3	TRBD2
CASSGGLAGGRGGELFF	TRBV7-2	TRBJ2-2	TRBD2
CASSDTPTGELFF	TRBV6-4	TRBJ2-2	NA
CASSQFAGGVNEQFF	TRBV3-1/TRBV3-2	TRBJ2-1	TRBD2
CASSQVGGNDGYTF	TRBV3-1/TRBV3-2	TRBJ1-2	NA
CASSLRGQDTGELFF	TRBV4-1	TRBJ2-2	TRBD1
CASSLRLTGVQETQYF	TRBV9	TRBJ2-5	TRBD1
CASSLGQRGQPQHF	TRBV13	TRBJ1-5	NA
CASGDRVPSGEQYF	TRBV27	TRBJ2-7	TRBD1
CASSPPLGGYTF	TRBV7-2	TRBJ1-2	NA
CASSFGTDNTEAFF	TRBV6-5	TRBJ1-1	TRBD1
CASSHGLLQPQHF	TRBV6-2/TRBV6-3	TRBJ1-5	NA
CASSLQAGDGTEAFF	TRBV7-3	TRBJ1-1	NA
CASSPKDRDEQYF	TRBV18	TRBJ2-7	TRBD1
CASTLSWEANYGYTF	TRBV6-5	TRBJ1-2	NA
CASSQDLRQGNTGELFF	TRBV4-1	TRBJ2-2	TRBD1
CASSPLWATSYPNYGYTF	TRBV7-6	TRBJ1-2	NA
CASSFQDHSGNTIYF	TRBV11-2	TRBJ1-3	NA
CASSDGTVDEQFF	TRBV6-4	TRBJ2-1	NA
CASSQPGQSSGNTIYF	TRBV16	TRBJ1-3	NA
CAISDTGGAQETQYF	TRBV10-3	TRBJ2-5	TRBD2
CASSEWPGGTIYGYTF	TRBV6-1	TRBJ1-2	TRBD1
CASSERTGRGEKLFF	TRBV25-1	TRBJ1-4	TRBD1
CASSRMTGQNSPLHF	TRBV2	TRBJ1-6	TRBD1
CASRGGPEADTQYF	TRBV6-5	TRBJ2-3	NA
CASSFGGAPNYGYTF	TRBV11-2	TRBJ1-2	NA
CASSSTRGSEYNEQFF	TRBV7-9	TRBJ2-1	TRBD1
CASSFRQNTEAFF	TRBV11-2	TRBJ1-1	NA
CASSQGNTEAFF	TRBV12-3/TRBV12-4	TRBJ1-1	NA
CASSPGPLYEQYF	TRBV7-3	TRBJ2-7	NA
CAISEGQGVYGYGYTF	TRBV10-3	TRBJ1-2	TRBD1
CASSQDPPAFTGELFF	TRBV3-1/TRBV3-2	TRBJ2-2	NA
CASSTRRVSSGGRTDTQYF	TRBV19	TRBJ2-3	TRBD2
CASSLAGGVNQPQHF	TRBV5-8	TRBJ1-5	TRBD1
CASSSREGYEQYF	TRBV27	TRBJ2-7	NA
CASSLEAGGFYNEQFF	TRBV5-4	TRBJ2-1	TRBD2
CAGGRQGNEQFF	TRBV7-9	TRBJ2-1	NA